One and the same sample provided the 5 T cell receptor beta chains below, sequenced in a study of shared clonotypes between healthy human individuals (dated by TCRdb to about 2020). Libraries came from the immunoSEQ multiplex PCR assay. In its TCRdb copy, this immuneACCESS table keeps in-frame sequences only and misses some clones. Where compared with another copy, unresolved V genes explain less than half of these, and the others have no known cause. This sample has about 560,000 clones in its table, and around 78% of those were observed once. The leading ten clones occupy 12% of the sample. Input material: PBMCs. The receptors shown here come from a woman aged 40 to 49 in good health. Some clones in this sample may be carry-over from other donors' samples.

V gene TRBV28 combines with J gene TRBJ2-5; tentatively, D is TRBD1 (6 bases). The CDR3 contains 12 residues. Germline V gives CDR1 MDHEN, CDR2 SYDVKM. Trimming took 4 bases from V and 5 from J, leaving 8 bases between them. The CDR3 DNA reads as TGTGCCAGCAGTTACAGGGTGGAGACCCAGTACTTC. Its translation is CASSYRVETQYF.

The V gene is TRBV28, the J gene TRBJ2-2; the D is unclear. The V end was cut by 10 bases, the J end by 4 bases, with 28 bases between. The CDR3 is 18 amino acids. Germline CDR1 and CDR2: MDHEN and SYDVKM. CDR3 sequence reads: CATHSLGPWPPSTGELFF. Here the CDR3 DNA reads TGTGCCACCCACTCGTTAGGTCCTTGGCCTCCGTCCACCGGGGAGCTGTTTTTT.

The chain links TRBV10-3 to TRBJ1-4; weak D call: TRBD1 (6 bases). The CDR3 has 14 residues. CDR1 is ENHRY, CDR2 SYGVKD, per germline. The germline V and J ends were trimmed by 7 bases and 6 bases, with 15 bases remaining between them. In nucleotides, the CDR3 is TGTGCCATCAAGGGGGACATATCGGATGAAAAACTGTTTTTT. Residues: CAIKGDISDEKLFF.

V gene TRBV28 combines with J gene TRBJ2-7; D perhaps matches TRBD1 (6 bases). CDR1 MDHEN and CDR2 SYDVKM come from the germline V gene. Trimming shortened V by 2 bases and J by 0 bases, and 8 bases separated the two germline ends. This CDR3 region has 14 residues. The CDR3 protein is CASSLGGFSYEQYF. The CDR3 DNA sequence: TGTGCCAGCAGTTTAGGGGGCTTCTCCTACGAGCAGTACTTC.

The chain is built from TRBV27 and TRBJ2-5, with TRBD2 matching 10 bases. The J call may be faulty, since TRBJ2-7 better matches the DNA end. Germline V gene sequence: CDR1 MNHEY, CDR2 SMNVEV (reference sequence). This CDR3 spans 15 amino acids. This chain's CDR3 is CASSLSLAGVYEQYF. In DNA, the CDR3 is TGTGCCAGCAGTTTATCTCTAGCGGGAGTCTACGAGCAGTACTTC.